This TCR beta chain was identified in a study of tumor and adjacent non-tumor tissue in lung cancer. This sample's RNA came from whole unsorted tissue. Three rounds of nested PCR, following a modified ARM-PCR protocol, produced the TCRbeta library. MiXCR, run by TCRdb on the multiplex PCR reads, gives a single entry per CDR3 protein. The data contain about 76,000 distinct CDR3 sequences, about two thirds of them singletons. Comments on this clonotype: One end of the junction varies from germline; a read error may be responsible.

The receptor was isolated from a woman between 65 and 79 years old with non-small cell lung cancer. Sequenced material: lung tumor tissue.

The CDR3 DNA follows: TGCACCAGCAGCCAAGGGGTCATTGATATGCAGTATTTT. This sequence encodes CTSSQGVIDMQYF. V and J are TRBV4-1 and TRBJ2-3; the D gene is possibly TRBD1 (5 bases). CDR3 size: 13 residues. Germline V CDR1 and CDR2: MGHRA, YSYEKL.